The clone carrying this T cell receptor (beta chain) was seen more than once but under ten times. This sample was included in a study of blood T cells in healthy people across ages. Background on the study: There was about one barcoded beta molecule captured by template switching per two T cells.

Every participating donor contributed roughly 10 milliliters of peripheral blood through a draw. The authors ran a second PCR of about 7 to 11 cycles using a sample-barcoded 5' primer and a J-beta primer mix. Each cDNA molecule carried a tag from a template-switch adaptor that contained 12 random nucleotides. In TCRdb, the 5' RACE reads were re-called with MiXCR into one record per CDR3 protein. This sample has under 1 million distinct CDR3 sequences; 44% occur once, and the top ten carry about a fifth. V dropped 3 bases and J dropped 8 bases, with 10 bases sitting between them. Germline V gene data show CDR1 as MDHEN and CDR2 as SYDVKM. This CDR3 comprises 12 residues.

The chain links TRBV28 to TRBJ1-2; possible D gene TRBD1, 6 bases. This TCR derives from a man in his sixties in good health. The material sequenced was blood. The DNA for the CDR3 is TGTGCCAGCAGTTTTCAGGGGAACGGCTACACCTTC. Translation gives CASSFQGNGYTF.